Presented here are 26 T cell receptor beta chains from one specimen sequenced in a study of blood T cell repertoires in COVID-19. The method was immunoSEQ multiplex PCR; TCRdb's version includes in-frame clones alone and lacks a portion of them. The sample lists a few hundred thousand clones; around 83% were seen once. Sequenced sample: peripheral blood. All receptors derive from a man aged 45-65 years who had recovered from COVID-19.

A word on this clone: This same CDR3 is encoded by further DNA sequences in the sample. CDR3 in amino acids: CASSYSTGGIGYTF. The CDR3 DNA reads as TGTGCCAGCAGTTACTCAACAGGGGGCATAGGCTACACCTTC. J is TRBJ1-2 and V is TRBV6-6; 9 bases fit TRBD1. The germline V gene has CDR1 MNHNY and CDR2 SVGAGI (reference sequence). With 0 bases clipped from V and 8 bases from J, the junction kept 4 bases outside the gene matches. The CDR3 is made up of 14 amino acids.

The chain links TRBV30 to TRBJ2-5; 11 nucleotides align to TRBD2. From germline, CDR1 is GTSNPN and CDR2 SVGIG (reference sequence). With V trimmed by 6 bases and J by 5 bases, 11 bases remained unmatched. The CDR3 spans 15 residues. Written as DNA, the CDR3 is TGTGCCTGTTCATTAGCGGGAGGGCCGGAGGAGACCCAGTACTTC. As protein: CACSLAGGPEETQYF.

The gene calls are TRBV11-3 and TRBJ2-1; perhaps TRBD1 as D (6 bases). V was shortened by 5 bases and J by 7 bases, with 18 bases between the two germline ends. The CDR3 runs 15 residues. Germline V CDR1 and CDR2: SGHNT, YENEEA. The CDR3 coding sequence is TGTGCCAGCAGCAAGCGACCCTTGGGGGCGAATGAGCAGTTCTTC. Translation: CASSKRPLGANEQFF.

This clone was seen once. The chain links TRBV10-1 to TRBJ2-3; 8 bases are shared with TRBD1. V was pared by 2 bases and J by 3 bases, with 4 bases of the junction left unmatched. This CDR3 has 15 amino acids. Germline CDR1 reads WNHNN; CDR2 reads SYGVQD (reference sequence). The CDR3 nucleotides are TGCGCCAGCAGTGAGGGACAGGGTTTTACAGATACGCAGTATTTT. Amino acid sequence: CASSEGQGFTDTQYF.

The chain carries TRBV28 and TRBJ2-1; tentatively, D is TRBD2 (6 bases). The CDR3 sequence is 13 residues long. The germline V and J ends were trimmed by 7 bases and 7 bases, with 14 bases remaining between them. Germline CDR1 reads MDHEN; CDR2 reads SYDVKM. CDR3 sequence reads: CASTHGRRNEQFF. The CDR3 DNA reads TGTGCCAGCACCCACGGGAGAAGGAATGAGCAGTTCTTC.

The chain carries TRBV9 and TRBJ2-6, with TRBD1 matching 8 bases. CDR1 and CDR2 from the germline V gene are SGDLS and YYNGEE. The CDR3 covers 19 residues. The V and J ends lost 4 bases and 1 base, in that order; junction bases with no gene match: 13. Here the CDR3 DNA reads TGTGCCAGCAGCATACGGACAGGGCCAAACCATTCTGGGGCCAACGTCCTGACTTTC. This gives the protein CASSIRTGPNHSGANVLTF.

This chain uses TRBV19 with TRBJ2-2; tentatively, D is TRBD1 (6 bases). The CDR3 spans 15 residues. CDR1 is LNHDA and CDR2 is SQIVND in the germline V gene (reference sequence). Trimming left V 5 bases short and J 2 bases short, with 12 bases between. This CDR3 reads CASSSTGRNTGELFF. The CDR3, as DNA: TGTGCCAGTAGTTCGACAGGAAGAAACACCGGGGAGCTGTTTTTT. Full variable domain (rest looked up from reference TRBV19 and TRBJ2-2): DGGITQSPKYLFRKEGQNVTLSCEQNLNHDAMYWYRQDPGQGLRLIYYSQIVNDFQKGDIAEGYSVSREKKESFPLTVTSAQKNPTAFYLCASSSTGRNTGELFFGEGSRLTVL.

For this clone: This specimen includes other DNA sequences encoding the same CDR3. The chain carries TRBV7-9 and TRBJ2-7; D might be TRBD2 (6 bases). CDR3 length: 15 amino acids. CDR1 and CDR2 (germline): SEHNR, FQNEAQ (reference sequence). Trimming removed 0 bases at V and 0 bases at J, with 9 bases between. In DNA, the CDR3 is TGTGCCAGCAGCTTAGCGGGGGGTAGCTCCTACGAGCAGTACTTC. Protein product: CASSLAGGSSYEQYF.

The chain combines TRBV11-3 with TRBJ2-7; 9 nucleotides agree with TRBD2. The junction had 10 bases not matched to a gene; V was cut back by 0 bases and J by 7 bases. Germline CDR1 and CDR2: SGHNT and YENEEA. The CDR3 length is 16 residues. The CDR3, as DNA: TGTGCCAGCAGCTTAGATGGAGCAGCGGGAGGAAATGAGCAGTACTTC. Amino acids: CASSLDGAAGGNEQYF. The whole variable domain, filled in from reference TRBV11-3 and TRBJ2-7, reads EAGVVQSPRYKIIEKKQPVAFWCNPISGHNTLYWYLQNLGQGPELLIRYENEEAVDDSQLPKDRFSAERLKGVDSTLKIQPAELGDSAVYLCASSLDGAAGGNEQYFGPGTRLTVT.

The chain couples TRBV7-9 to TRBJ1-5; 7 nucleotides align to TRBD1. The J segment lost 0 bases and the V segment lost 1 base, leaving 6 bases of the junction unmatched. CDR3 size: 17 residues. In germline, CDR1 is SEHNR, CDR2 FQNEAQ (reference sequence). CDR3 nucleotides: TGTGCCAGCAGCTTAGGACAGGGAGGCGATAGCAATCAGCCCCAGCATTTT. Encoded protein: CASSLGQGGDSNQPQHF.

J is TRBJ2-2 and V is TRBV5-1; 7 bases are a match to TRBD2. CDR1 is SGHRS and CDR2 is YFSETQ in the germline V gene. The CDR3 sequence is 16 residues long. V shed 0 bases, J shed 1 base, and the junction held 3 bases outside the gene matches. For the CDR3, the DNA is TGCGCCAGCAGCTTGGAACTAGCGAGGAACACCGGGGAGCTGTTTTTT. This translates into CASSLELARNTGELFF.

The chain couples TRBV5-1 to TRBJ2-2; 10 bases line up with TRBD2. Trimming removed 4 bases from V and 0 bases from J; junction bases left unmatched: 9. CDR1 and CDR2 from the germline V gene are SGHRS and YFSETQ. The CDR3 contains 18 residues. The chain's CDR3 is CASSPIPSGSANTGELFF. CDR3 sequence (DNA): TGCGCCAGCAGCCCCATCCCTAGCGGGAGCGCGAACACCGGGGAGCTGTTTTTT.

This chain joins TRBV4-1 and TRBJ1-5; possibly TRBD1 for D (5 bases). Looked up from germline, CDR1 is MGHRA and CDR2 is YSYEKL. Trimming removed 1 base at V and 4 bases at J, with 11 bases between. This CDR3 is 15 amino acids long. The CDR3 protein is CASSQVSGPNQPQHF. CDR3 in DNA: TGCGCCAGCAGCCAAGTGTCAGGGCCTAATCAGCCCCAGCATTTT.

This clone was observed once. The chain couples TRBV29-1 to TRBJ2-3, with 8 bases aligning to TRBD2. This CDR3 region has 12 residues. CDR1 and CDR2 from the germline V gene are SQVTM and ANQGSEA. The CDR3 nucleotides are TGCAGTGGCGGGGGGAGGACAGATACGCAGTATTTT. Protein product: CSGGGRTDTQYF.

CDR3 in amino acids: CASSSEMADRGYTF. The DNA for the CDR3 is TGTGCCAGCAGCTCGGAAATGGCAGACAGGGGCTACACCTTC. The chain combines TRBV5-5 with TRBJ1-2, with D perhaps TRBD1 (6 bases). This CDR3 spans 14 amino acids. Between the trimmed V and J ends, which lost 3 bases and 8 bases, there was a span of 17 bases. Germline assignment: CDR1 SGHKS and CDR2 YYEKEE (reference sequence).

J is TRBJ1-1 and V is TRBV7-9, with TRBD1 matching over 9 bases. Germline CDR1 SEHNR, CDR2 FQNEAQ (reference sequence). Unmatched junction bases numbered 4, after V lost 5 bases and J lost 0 bases. This CDR3 region has 15 residues. In nucleotides, the CDR3 is TGTGCCAGCAGCCTAGGACAGGGGCTGAACACTGAAGCTTTCTTT. Its translation is CASSLGQGLNTEAFF. Together with reference TRBV7-9 and TRBJ1-1, the CDR3 gives the full variable domain: DTGVSQNPRHKITKRGQNVTFRCDPISEHNRLYWYRQTLGQGPEFLTYFQNEAQLEKSRLLSDRFSAERPKGSFSTLEIQRTEQGDSAMYLCASSLGQGLNTEAFFGQGTRLTVV.

This clone was seen a few times. The chain has TRBV7-2 and TRBJ1-1; the D is unclear. The germline gives CDR1 SGHTA, CDR2 FQGNSA. This CDR3 is 15 amino acids long. V was shortened by 1 base and J by 4 bases, with 13 bases between the two germline ends. Written as DNA, the CDR3 is TGTGCCAGCAGCTTAGTGGTGGGTCGAGGCACTGAAGCTTTCTTT. It specifies CASSLVVGRGTEAFF.

V is TRBV6-6 and J is TRBJ2-4, with unresolved D. CDR1 and CDR2 from the germline V gene are MNHNY and SVGAGI (reference sequence). Between the trimmed V and J ends, which lost 7 bases and 8 bases, there was a span of 12 bases. The CDR3 is 12 residues long. DNA of the CDR3: TGTGCCAGCATTGACACAACCGACATTCAGTACTTC. Translated, it gives CASIDTTDIQYF.

The chain carries TRBV6-4 and TRBJ2-1; 13 nucleotides match TRBD2. The CDR3 loop spans 15 amino acids. V was clipped by 2 bases and J by 10 bases; unmatched bases: 5. Germline V gene data show CDR1 as MRHNA and CDR2 as SNTAGT. CDR3 DNA: TGTGCCAGCAGTGACACTAGCGGGAGGGCCGGGGAGCAGTTCTTC. It yields the protein CASSDTSGRAGEQFF.

The V gene is TRBV1, the J gene TRBJ2-1; the D call TRBD2 from the table was never checked on the DNA. TRBV1 is a documented pseudogene. The CDR3 length is 16 residues. The CDR3 reads CTSSQDWGTGYNEQFF. The DNA for the CDR3 is TGCACCAGCAGCCAAGATTGGGGGACTGGCTACAATGAGCAGTTCTTC.

The rearrangement uses TRBV28 and TRBJ1-1; TRBD1 might be the D (5 bases). Trimming took off 2 bases at V and 0 bases at J, with 10 bases between the two ends. The CDR3 has 15 amino acids. Germline CDR1 MDHEN, CDR2 SYDVKM. The CDR3 protein is CASSLKVRVNTEAFF. The CDR3 bases are TGTGCCAGCAGTTTAAAAGTCAGGGTGAACACTGAAGCTTTCTTT.

This sequence joins TRBV10-1 and TRBJ1-5; D ambiguous. V was shortened by 2 bases and J by 7 bases, with 18 bases between the two germline ends. Germline V gene lookup returns CDR1 WNHNN and CDR2 SYGVQD (reference sequence). The CDR3 spans 16 residues. The chain's CDR3 is CASSEPEDLGRQPQHF. The CDR3 bases are TGCGCCAGCAGTGAGCCGGAGGACTTGGGGAGGCAGCCCCAGCATTTT.

This clone was detected only once. The chain combines TRBV9 with TRBJ1-5, with TRBD1 as a possible D gene (6 bases). Germline CDR1 SGDLS, CDR2 YYNGEE. The V end lost 1 base, the J end lost 2 bases, and 10 bases lay between the germline ends. This CDR3 is built from 15 residues. The CDR3: CASSVQGLRNQPQHF. The CDR3 DNA reads as TGTGCCAGCAGCGTACAGGGGCTCCGCAATCAGCCCCAGCATTTT.

J is TRBJ2-2 and V is TRBV2; D is uncertain. The ends were cut back, 7 bases at V and 0 bases at J, with 12 bases in the middle. The CDR3 is 15 amino acids. In germline, CDR1 is SNHLY, CDR2 FYNNEI. DNA of the CDR3: TGTGCCAGCATTCTGACGGGTCCGAACACCGGGGAGCTGTTTTTT. Translating gives CASILTGPNTGELFF.

The chain links TRBV11-2 to TRBJ1-6; no firm D call. Trimming removed 6 bases at V and 8 bases at J, with 11 bases between. Germline CDR1 is SGHAT and CDR2 is FQNNGV. CDR3 length equals 13 residues. The CDR3 region has the DNA TGTGCCAGCAGTTTTAGGGAGCATTCACCCCTCCACTTT. Translated: CASSFREHSPLHF.

The chain employs TRBV30 and TRBJ2-2, with a tentative D call TRBD1 (6 bases). Germline CDR1 GTSNPN, CDR2 SVGIG (reference sequence). V was pared by 4 bases and J by 6 bases, with 15 bases between. CDR3 length equals 14 residues. The CDR3 reads CAWTHRSGAGELFF. The CDR3 region has the DNA TGTGCCTGGACCCACAGATCAGGGGCCGGGGAGCTGTTTTTT.